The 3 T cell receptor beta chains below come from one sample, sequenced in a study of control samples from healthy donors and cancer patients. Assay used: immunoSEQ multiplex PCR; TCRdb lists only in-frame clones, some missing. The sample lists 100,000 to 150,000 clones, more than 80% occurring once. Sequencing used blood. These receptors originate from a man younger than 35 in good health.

Here the CDR3 reads CATSDFILDRDRTEAFF. The CDR3 DNA reads as TGTGCCACCAGTGATTTCATACTGGACAGGGATCGCACTGAAGCTTTCTTT. This chain links TRBV24-1 with TRBJ1-1; TRBD1 agrees at 8 bases. In germline, CDR1 is KGHDR, CDR2 SFDVKD. V gave up 1 base and J gave up 4 bases; unmatched junction bases: 10. This CDR3 spans 17 amino acids.

CDR3: CASSPGTSAYEQYV. Here the CDR3 DNA reads TGTGCCAGCAGCCCCGGGACATCGGCCTACGAGCAGTACGTC. The J gene is TRBJ2-7, the V gene TRBV7-8; a possible D gene is TRBD1 (6 bases). This CDR3 contains 14 residues. The V gene's germline CDR1 is SGHVS and CDR2 FQNEAQ. V shed 5 bases and J shed 2 bases, with 13 bases lying between them.

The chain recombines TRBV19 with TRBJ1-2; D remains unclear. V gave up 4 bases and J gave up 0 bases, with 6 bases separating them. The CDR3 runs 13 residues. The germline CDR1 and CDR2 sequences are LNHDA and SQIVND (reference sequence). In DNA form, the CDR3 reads TGTGCCAGTAGTAGTCAGACTAACTATGGCTACACCTTC. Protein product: CASSSQTNYGYTF. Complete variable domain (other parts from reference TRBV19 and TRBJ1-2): DGGITQSPKYLFRKEGQNVTLSCEQNLNHDAMYWYRQDPGQGLRLIYYSQIVNDFQKGDIAEGYSVSREKKESFPLTVTSAQKNPTAFYLCASSSQTNYGYTFGSGTRLTVV.